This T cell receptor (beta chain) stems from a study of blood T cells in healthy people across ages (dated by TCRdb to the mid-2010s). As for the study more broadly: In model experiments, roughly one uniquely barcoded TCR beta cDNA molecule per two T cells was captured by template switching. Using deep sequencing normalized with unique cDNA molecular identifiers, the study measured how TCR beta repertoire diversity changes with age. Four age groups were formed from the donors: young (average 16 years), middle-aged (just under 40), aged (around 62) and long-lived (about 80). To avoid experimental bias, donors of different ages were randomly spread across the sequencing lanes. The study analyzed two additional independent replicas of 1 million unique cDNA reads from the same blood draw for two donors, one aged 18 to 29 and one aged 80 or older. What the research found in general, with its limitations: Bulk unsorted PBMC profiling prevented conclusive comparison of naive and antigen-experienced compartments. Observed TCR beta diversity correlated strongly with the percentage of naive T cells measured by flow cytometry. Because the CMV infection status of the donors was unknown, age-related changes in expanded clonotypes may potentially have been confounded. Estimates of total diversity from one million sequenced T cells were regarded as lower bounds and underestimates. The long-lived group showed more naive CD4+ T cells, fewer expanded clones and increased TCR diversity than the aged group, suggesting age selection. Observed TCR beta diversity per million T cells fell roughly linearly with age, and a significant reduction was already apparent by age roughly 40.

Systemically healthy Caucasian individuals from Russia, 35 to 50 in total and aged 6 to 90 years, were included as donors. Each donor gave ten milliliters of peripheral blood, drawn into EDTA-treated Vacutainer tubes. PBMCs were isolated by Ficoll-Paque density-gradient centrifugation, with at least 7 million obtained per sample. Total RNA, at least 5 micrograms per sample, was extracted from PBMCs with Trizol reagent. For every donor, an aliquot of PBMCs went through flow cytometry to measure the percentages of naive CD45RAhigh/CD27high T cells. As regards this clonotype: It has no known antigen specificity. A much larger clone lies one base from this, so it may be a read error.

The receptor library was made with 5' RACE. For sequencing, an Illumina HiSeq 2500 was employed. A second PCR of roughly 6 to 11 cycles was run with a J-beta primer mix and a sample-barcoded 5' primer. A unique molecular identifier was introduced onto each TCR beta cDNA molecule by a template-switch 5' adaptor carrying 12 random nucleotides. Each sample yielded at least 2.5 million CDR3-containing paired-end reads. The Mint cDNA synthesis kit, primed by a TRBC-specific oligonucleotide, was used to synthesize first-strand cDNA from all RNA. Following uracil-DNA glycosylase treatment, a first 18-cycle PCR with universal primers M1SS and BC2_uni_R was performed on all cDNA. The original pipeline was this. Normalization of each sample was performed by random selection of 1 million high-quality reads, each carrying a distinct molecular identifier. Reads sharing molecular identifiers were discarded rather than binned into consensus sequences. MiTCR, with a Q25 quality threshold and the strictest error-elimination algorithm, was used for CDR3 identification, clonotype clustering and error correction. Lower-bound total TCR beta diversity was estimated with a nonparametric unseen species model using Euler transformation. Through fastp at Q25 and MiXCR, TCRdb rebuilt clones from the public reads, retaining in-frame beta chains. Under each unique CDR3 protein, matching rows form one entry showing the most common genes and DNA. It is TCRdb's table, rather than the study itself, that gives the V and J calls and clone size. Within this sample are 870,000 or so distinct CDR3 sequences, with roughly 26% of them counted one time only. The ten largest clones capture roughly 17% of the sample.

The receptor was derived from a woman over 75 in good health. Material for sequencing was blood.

DNA sequence: TGTGCCAGCAGTGAACGGGGGACCGGCTATGGCTACACCTTC. It codes for CASSERGTGYGYTF. The chain uses TRBV6-1 and TRBJ1-2, with TRBD1 perhaps the D gene, on 5 matching bases. Cut back by 2 bases and 4 bases, the V and J ends lie 11 bases apart. The germline V gene encodes CDR1 MNHNS and CDR2 SASEGT. The CDR3 sequence holds 14 residues, the cysteine and phenylalanine included. Here the CDR3 DNA is all that survives: 42 bases in frame from base 1.